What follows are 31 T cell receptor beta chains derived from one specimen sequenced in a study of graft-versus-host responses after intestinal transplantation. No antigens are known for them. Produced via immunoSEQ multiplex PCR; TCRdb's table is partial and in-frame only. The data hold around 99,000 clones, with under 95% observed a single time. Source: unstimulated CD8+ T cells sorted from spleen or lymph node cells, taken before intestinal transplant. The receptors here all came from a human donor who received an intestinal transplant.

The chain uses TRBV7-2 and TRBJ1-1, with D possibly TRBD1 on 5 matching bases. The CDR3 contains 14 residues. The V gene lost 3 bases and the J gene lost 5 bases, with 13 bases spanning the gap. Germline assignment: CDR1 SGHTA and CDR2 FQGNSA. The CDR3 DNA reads TGTGCCAGCAGCTTTTTAGGGGCCGGAACTGAAGCTTTCTTT. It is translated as CASSFLGAGTEAFF.

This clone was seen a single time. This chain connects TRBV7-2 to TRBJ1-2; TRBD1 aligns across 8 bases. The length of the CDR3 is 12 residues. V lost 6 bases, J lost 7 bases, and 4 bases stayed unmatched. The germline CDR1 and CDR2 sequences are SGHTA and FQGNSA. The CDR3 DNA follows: TGTGCCAGCAGAACACAGGGGGGTGGCTACACCTTC. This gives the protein CASRTQGGGYTF. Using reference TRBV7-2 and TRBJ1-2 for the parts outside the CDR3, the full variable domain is GAGVSQSPSNKVTEKGKDVELRCDPISGHTALYWYRQSLGQGLEFLIYFQGNSAPDKSGLPSDRFSAERTGGSVSTLTIQRTQQEDSAVYLCASRTQGGGYTFGSGTRLTVV.

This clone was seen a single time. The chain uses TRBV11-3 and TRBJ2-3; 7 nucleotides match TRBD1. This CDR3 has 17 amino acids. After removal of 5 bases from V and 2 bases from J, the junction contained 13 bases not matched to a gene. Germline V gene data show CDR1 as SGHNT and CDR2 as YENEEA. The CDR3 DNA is TGTGCCAGCAGCCTACGACAGGGCATCACTCACACAGATACGCAGTATTTT. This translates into CASSLRQGITHTDTQYF.

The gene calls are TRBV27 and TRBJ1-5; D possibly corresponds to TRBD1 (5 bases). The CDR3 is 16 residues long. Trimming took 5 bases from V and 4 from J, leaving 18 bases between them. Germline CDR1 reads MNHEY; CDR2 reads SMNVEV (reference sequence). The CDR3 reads CASSLSGGSRNQPQHF. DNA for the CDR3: TGTGCCAGCAGTCTAAGCGGGGGAAGCCGGAATCAGCCCCAGCATTTT.

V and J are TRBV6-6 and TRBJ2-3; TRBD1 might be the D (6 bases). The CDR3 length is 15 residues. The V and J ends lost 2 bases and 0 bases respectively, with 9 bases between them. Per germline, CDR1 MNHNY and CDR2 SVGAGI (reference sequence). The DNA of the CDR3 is TGTGCCAGCAGTTACGGGCAGGGGAGCACAGATACGCAGTATTTT. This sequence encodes CASSYGQGSTDTQYF.

The DNA of the CDR3 is TGTGCCAGCAGCTTGGGGACAGCGAAAATTGAAGCTTTCTTT. This gives the protein CASSLGTAKIEAFF. The V and J genes are TRBV5-4 and TRBJ1-1, with a tentative D call TRBD1 (6 bases). V was clipped by 0 bases and J by 7 bases, with 13 bases between them. Germline V lookup: CDR1 SGHNT, CDR2 YYREEE (reference sequence). This CDR3 contains 14 residues. The full variable domain, with the rest looked up from reference TRBV5-4 and TRBJ1-1, is ETGVTQSPTHLIKTRGQQVTLRCSSQSGHNTVSWYQQALGQGPQFIFQYYREEENGRGNFPPRFSGLQFPNYSSELNVNALELDDSALYLCASSLGTAKIEAFFGQGTRLTVV.

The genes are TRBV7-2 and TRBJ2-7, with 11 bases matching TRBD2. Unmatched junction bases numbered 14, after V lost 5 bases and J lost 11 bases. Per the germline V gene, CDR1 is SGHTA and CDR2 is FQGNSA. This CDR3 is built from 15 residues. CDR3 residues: CASSPPRLAGGSKYF. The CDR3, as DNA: TGTGCCAGCAGCCCACCCCGGCTAGCGGGGGGTTCTAAGTACTTC.

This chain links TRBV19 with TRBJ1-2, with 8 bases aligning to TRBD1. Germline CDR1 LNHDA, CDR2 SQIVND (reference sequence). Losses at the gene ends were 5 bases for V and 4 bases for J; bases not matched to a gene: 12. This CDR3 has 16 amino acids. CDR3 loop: CASSLPYGQGTYGYTF. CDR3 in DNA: TGTGCCAGTAGTCTTCCCTACGGACAGGGAACCTATGGCTACACCTTC.

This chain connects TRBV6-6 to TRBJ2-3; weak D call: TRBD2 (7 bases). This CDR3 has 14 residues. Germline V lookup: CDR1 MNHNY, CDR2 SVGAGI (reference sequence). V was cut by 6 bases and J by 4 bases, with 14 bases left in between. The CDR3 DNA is TGTGCCAGCAGAACCCGGGGGGCGGCAGATACGCAGTATTTT. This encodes CASRTRGAADTQYF.

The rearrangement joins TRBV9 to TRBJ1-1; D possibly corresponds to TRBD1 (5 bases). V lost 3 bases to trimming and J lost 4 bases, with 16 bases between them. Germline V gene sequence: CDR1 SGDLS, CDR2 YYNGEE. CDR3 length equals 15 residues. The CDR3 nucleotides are TGTGCCAGCAGCGCCATTTCAGGGATGGGCACTGAAGCTTTCTTT. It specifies CASSAISGMGTEAFF. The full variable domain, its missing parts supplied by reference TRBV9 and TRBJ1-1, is DSGVTQTPKHLITATGQRVTLRCSPRSGDLSVYWYQQSLDQGLQFLIQYYNGEERAKGNILERFSAQQFPDLHSELNLSSLELGDSALYFCASSAISGMGTEAFFGQGTRLTVV.

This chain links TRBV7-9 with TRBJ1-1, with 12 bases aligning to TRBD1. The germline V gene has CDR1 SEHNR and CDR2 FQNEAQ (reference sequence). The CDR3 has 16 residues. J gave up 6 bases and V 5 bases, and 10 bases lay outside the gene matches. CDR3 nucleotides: TGTGCCAGCAGCCCCCGGGACAGGGGGCTGATGGCTGAAGCTTTCTTT. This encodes CASSPRDRGLMAEAFF.

CDR3 residues: CASRRLPGGSNNEQFF. The CDR3 nucleotides read TGCGCCAGCAGGCGTCTGCCGGGGGGGTCCAACAATGAGCAGTTCTTC. The rearrangement links TRBV4-1 to TRBJ2-1; 8 positions agree with TRBD2. Trimming at V came to 6 bases and at J to 5 bases, leaving 12 bases not matched to a gene. CDR3 size: 16 residues. The germline CDR1 and CDR2 sequences are MGHRA and YSYEKL.

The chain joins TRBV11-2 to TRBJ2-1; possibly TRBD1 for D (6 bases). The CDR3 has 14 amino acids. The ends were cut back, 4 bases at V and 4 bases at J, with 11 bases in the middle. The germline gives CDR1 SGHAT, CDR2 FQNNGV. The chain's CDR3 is CASSYGTIYNEQFF. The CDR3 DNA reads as TGTGCCAGCAGCTACGGGACAATATACAATGAGCAGTTCTTC.

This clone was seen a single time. The CDR3, as DNA: TGTGCCATCAGTGAAGGCAGGGGCGAGTTGCGGGGGGGCCCCGGGTACAATGAGCAGTTCTTC. The encoded protein is CAISEGRGELRGGPGYNEQFF. The rearrangement links TRBV10-3 to TRBJ2-1; TRBD2 matches at 9 bases. The CDR3 loop spans 21 amino acids. CDR1 is ENHRY, CDR2 SYGVKD, per germline. The trim removed 3 bases at V and 4 bases at J, leaving 22 bases unmatched.

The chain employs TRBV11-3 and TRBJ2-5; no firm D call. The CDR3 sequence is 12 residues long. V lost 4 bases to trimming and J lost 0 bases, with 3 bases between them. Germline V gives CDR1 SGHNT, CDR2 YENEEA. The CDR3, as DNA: TGTGCCAGCAGCTCGTACCAAGAGACCCAGTACTTC. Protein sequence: CASSSYQETQYF.

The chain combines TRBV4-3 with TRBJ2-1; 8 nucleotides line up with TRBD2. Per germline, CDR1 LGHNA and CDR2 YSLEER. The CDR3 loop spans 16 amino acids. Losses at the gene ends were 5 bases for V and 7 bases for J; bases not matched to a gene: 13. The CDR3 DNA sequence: TGCGCCAGCAGCTTGGAGGGCTTAGCGGGGAATAATGAGCAGTTCTTC. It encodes CASSLEGLAGNNEQFF.

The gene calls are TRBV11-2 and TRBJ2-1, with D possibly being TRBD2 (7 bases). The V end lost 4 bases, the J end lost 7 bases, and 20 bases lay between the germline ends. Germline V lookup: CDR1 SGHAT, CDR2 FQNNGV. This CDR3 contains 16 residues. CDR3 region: CASSSLEGGPRNEQFF. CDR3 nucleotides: TGTGCCAGCAGCTCCCTAGAGGGGGGGCCGAGGAATGAGCAGTTCTTC.

CDR3 protein: CASSLSRGTDTQYF. CDR3 coding DNA: TGTGCCAGCAGTTTATCCCGGGGCACAGATACGCAGTATTTT. J is TRBJ2-3 and V is TRBV27; D gene uncertain. Trimming pared 0 bases from V and 1 base from J, leaving 5 bases between. This CDR3 region has 14 residues. The germline V gene encodes CDR1 MNHEY and CDR2 SMNVEV (reference sequence).

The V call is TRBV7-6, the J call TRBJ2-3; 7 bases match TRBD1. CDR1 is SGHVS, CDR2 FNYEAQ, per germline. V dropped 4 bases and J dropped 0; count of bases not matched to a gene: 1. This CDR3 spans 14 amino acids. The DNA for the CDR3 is TGTGCCAGCAGCTACAGGGGTAGCACAGATACGCAGTATTTT. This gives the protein CASSYRGSTDTQYF.

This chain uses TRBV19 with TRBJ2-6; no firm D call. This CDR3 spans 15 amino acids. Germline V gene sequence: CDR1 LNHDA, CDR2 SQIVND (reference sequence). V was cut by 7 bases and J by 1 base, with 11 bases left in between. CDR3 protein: CASNPSVSGANVLTF. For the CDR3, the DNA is TGTGCCAGTAATCCGTCGGTATCTGGGGCCAACGTCCTGACTTTC.

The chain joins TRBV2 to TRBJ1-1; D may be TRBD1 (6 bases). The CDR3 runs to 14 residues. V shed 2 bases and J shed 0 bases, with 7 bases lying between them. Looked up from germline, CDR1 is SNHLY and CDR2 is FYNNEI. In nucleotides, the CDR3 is TGTGCCAGCAGTGAAACAGGGATGAACACTGAAGCTTTCTTT. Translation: CASSETGMNTEAFF.

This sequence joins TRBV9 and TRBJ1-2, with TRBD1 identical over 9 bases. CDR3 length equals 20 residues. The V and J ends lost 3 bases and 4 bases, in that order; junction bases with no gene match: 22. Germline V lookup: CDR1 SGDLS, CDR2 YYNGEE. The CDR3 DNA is TGTGCCAGCAGCGGAGTCCCGGCAAAGGAGACAGGGGGGCAGGGCTATGGCTACACCTTC. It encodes CASSGVPAKETGGQGYGYTF.

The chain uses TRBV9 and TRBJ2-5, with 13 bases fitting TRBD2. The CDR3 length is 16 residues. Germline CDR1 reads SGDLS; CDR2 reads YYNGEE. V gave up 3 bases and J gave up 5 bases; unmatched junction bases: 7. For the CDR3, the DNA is TGTGCCAGCAGCGGCACTAGCGGGGGGGCCTTGGAGACCCAGTACTTC. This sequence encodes CASSGTSGGALETQYF.

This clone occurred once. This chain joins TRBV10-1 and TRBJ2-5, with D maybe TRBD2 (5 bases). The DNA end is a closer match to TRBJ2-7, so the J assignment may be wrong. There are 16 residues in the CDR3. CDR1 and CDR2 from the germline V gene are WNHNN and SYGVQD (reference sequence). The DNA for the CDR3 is TGCGCCAGCAGTGAGTTTCGCTCGCCTGAGGGTTACGAGCAGTACTTC. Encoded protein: CASSEFRSPEGYEQYF.

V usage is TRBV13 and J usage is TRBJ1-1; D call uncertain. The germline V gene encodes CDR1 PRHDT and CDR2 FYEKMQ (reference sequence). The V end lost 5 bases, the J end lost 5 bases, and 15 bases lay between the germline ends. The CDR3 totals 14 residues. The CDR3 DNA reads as TGTGCCAGCAGCCCTCGCGGCCATGGGACTGAAGCTTTCTTT. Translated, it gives CASSPRGHGTEAFF.

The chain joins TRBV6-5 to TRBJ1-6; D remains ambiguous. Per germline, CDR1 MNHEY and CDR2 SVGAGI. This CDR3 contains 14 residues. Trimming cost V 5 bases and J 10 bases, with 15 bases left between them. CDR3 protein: CASSEEAGRSPLHF. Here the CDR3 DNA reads TGTGCCAGCAGTGAGGAGGCAGGAAGGTCACCCCTCCACTTT.

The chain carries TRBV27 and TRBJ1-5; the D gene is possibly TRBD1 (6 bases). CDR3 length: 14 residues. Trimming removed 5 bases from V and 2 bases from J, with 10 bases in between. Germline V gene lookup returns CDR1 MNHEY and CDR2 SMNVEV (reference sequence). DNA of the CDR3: TGTGCCAGCAGTCCCCACAGGGGCAATCAGCCCCAGCATTTT. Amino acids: CASSPHRGNQPQHF.

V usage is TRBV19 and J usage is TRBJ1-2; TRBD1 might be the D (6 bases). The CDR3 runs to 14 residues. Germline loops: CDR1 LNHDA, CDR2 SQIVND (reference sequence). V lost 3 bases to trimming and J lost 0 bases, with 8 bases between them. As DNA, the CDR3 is TGTGCCAGTAGTATCCCAGGGGCTAACTATGGCTACACCTTC. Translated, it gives CASSIPGANYGYTF.

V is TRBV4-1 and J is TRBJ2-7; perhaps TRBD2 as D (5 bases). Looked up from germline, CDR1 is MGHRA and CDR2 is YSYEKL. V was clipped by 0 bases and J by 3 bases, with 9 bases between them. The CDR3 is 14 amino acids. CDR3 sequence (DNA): TGCGCCAGCAGCCAAGAGGGGAGTAACTACGAGCAGTACTTC. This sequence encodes CASSQEGSNYEQYF.

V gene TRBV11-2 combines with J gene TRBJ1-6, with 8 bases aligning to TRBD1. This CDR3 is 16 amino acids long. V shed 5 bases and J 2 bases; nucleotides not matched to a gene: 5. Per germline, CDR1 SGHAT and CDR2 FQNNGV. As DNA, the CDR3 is TGTGCCAGCAGCGCCGGACAGGGTCCCTATAATTCACCCCTCCACTTT. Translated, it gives CASSAGQGPYNSPLHF.

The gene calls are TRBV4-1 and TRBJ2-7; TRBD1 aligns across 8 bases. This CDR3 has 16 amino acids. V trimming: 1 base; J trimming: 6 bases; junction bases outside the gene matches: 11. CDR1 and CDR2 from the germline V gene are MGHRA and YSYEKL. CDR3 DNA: TGCGCCAGCAGCCAAGGACCGGGACAGGCTTTAGGCGAGCAGTACTTC. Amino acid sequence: CASSQGPGQALGEQYF.